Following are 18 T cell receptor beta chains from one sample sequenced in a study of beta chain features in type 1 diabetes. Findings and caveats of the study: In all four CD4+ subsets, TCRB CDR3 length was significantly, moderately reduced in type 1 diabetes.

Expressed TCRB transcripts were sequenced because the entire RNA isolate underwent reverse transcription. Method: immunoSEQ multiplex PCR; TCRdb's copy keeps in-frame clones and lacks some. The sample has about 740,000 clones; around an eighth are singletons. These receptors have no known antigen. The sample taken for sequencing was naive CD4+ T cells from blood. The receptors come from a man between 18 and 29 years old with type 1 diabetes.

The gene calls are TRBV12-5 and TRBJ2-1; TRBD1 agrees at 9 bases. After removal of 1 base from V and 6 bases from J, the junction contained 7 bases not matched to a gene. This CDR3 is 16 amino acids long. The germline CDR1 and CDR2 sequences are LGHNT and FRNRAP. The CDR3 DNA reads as TGTGCTAGTGGTTTGGGCCGGGACAGGGTAGGCAATGAGCAGTTCTTC. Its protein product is CASGLGRDRVGNEQFF.

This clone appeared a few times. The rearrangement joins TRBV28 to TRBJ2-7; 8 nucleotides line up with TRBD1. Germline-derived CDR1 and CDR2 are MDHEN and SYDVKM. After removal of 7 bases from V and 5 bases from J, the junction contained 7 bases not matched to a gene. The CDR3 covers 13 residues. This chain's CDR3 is CASTAGGRDEQYF. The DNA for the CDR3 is TGTGCCAGCACGGCAGGGGGCCGGGACGAGCAGTACTTC.

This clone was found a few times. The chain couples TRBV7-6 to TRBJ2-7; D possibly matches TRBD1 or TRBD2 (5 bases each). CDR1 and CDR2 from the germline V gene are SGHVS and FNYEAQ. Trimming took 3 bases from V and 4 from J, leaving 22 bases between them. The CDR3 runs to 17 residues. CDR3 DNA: TGTGCCAGCAGCTTCCAACCGGGGCAAACGGATGTATACGAGCAGTACTTC. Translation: CASSFQPGQTDVYEQYF.

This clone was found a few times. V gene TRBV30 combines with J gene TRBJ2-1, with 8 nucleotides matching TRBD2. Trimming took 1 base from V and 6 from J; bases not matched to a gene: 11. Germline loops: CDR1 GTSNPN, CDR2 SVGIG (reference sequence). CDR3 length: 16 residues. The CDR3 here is CAWSAFWAGGANEQFF. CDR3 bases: TGTGCCTGGAGTGCCTTTTGGGCGGGGGGCGCCAATGAGCAGTTCTTC.

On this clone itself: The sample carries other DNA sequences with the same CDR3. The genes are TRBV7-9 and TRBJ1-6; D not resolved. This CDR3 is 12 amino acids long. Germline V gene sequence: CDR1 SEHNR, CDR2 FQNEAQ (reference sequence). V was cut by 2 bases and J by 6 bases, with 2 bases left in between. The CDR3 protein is CASSLSNSPLHF. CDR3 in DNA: TGTGCCAGCAGCTTAAGTAATTCACCCCTCCACTTT.

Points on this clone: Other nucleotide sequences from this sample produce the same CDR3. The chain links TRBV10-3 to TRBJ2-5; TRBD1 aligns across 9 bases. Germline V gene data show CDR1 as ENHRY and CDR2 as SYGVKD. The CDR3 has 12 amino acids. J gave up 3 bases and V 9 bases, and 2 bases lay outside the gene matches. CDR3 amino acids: CAIGDREETQYF. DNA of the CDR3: TGTGCCATTGGGGACAGGGAAGAGACCCAGTACTTC.

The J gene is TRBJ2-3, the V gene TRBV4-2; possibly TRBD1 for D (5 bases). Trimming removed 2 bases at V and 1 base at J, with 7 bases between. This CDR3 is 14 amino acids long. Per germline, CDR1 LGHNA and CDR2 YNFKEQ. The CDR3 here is CASSQMTGTDTQYF. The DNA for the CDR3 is TGTGCCAGCAGCCAAATGACAGGCACAGATACGCAGTATTTT.

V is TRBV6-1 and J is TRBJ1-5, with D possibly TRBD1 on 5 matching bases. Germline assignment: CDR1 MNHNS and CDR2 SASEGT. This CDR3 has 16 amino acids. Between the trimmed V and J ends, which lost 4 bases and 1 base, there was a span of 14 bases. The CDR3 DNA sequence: TGTGCCAGCAGTGGCCCCGGGACGGGGAGCAATCAGCCCCAGCATTTT. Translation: CASSGPGTGSNQPQHF.

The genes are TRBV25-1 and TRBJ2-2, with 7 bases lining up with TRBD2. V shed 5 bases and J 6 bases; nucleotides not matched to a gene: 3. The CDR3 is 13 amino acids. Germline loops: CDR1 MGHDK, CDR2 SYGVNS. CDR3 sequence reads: CASSPRGAGELFF. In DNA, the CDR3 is TGTGCCAGCAGTCCACGGGGGGCCGGGGAGCTGTTTTTT.

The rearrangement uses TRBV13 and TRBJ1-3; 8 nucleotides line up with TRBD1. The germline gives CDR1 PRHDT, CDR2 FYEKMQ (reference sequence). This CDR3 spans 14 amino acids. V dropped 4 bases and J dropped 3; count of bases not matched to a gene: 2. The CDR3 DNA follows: TGTGCCAGCAGCTCGACAGGGGTTGGAAACACCATATATTTT. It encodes CASSSTGVGNTIYF.

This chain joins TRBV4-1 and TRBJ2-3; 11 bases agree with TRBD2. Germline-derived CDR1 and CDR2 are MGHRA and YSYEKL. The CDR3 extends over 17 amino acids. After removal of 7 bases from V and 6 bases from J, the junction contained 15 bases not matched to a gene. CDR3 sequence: CASTYLSGGAPADTQYF. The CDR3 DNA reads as TGCGCCAGCACCTACCTTAGCGGGGGGGCCCCGGCTGATACGCAGTATTTT.

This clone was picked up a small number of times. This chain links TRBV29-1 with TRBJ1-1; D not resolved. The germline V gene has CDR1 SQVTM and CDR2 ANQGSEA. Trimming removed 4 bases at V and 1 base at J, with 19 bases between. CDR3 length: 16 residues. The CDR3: CSVAAWRVRGNTEAFF. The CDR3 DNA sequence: TGCAGCGTTGCGGCTTGGAGGGTACGAGGGAACACTGAAGCTTTCTTT.

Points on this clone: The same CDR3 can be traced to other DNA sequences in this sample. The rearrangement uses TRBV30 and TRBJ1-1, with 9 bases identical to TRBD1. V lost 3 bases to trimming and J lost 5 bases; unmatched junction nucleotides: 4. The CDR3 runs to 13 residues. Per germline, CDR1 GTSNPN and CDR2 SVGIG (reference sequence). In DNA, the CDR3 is TGTGCCTGGAGGACAGGGGGAGGTACTGAAGCTTTCTTT. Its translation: CAWRTGGGTEAFF.

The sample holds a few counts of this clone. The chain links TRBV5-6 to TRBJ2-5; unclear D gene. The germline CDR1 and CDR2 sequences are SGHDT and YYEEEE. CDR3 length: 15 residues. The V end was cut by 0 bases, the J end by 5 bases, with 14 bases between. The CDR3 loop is CASSLVVQAWETQYF. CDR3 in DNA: TGTGCCAGCAGCTTGGTGGTTCAGGCTTGGGAGACCCAGTACTTC.

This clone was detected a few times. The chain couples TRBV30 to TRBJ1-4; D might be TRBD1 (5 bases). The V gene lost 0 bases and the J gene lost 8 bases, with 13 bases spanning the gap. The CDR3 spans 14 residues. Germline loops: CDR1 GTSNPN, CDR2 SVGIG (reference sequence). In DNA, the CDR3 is TGTGCCTGGAGTGTGGGAGGGGAGCGAGAAAAACTGTTTTTT. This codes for CAWSVGGEREKLFF.

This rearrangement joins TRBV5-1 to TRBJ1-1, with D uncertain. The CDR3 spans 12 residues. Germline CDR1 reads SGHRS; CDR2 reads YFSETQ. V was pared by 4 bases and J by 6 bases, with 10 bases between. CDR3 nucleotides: TGCGCCAGCAGCGACCAGGAGGCTGAAGCTTTCTTT. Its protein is CASSDQEAEAFF.

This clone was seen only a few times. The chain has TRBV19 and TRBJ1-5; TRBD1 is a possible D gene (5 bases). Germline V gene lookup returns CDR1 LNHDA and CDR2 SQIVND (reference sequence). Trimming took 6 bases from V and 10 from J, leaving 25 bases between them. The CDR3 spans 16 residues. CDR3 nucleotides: TGTGCCAGTAGCCGCCTGGGGGGAACAAAACTCCGTCCCCAGCATTTT. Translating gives CASSRLGGTKLRPQHF.

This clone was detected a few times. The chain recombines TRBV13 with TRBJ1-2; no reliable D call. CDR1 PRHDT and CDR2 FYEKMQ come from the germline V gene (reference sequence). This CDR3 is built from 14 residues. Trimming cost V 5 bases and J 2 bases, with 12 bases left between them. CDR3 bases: TGTGCCAGCAGCGTCCGCATGATCAACTATGGCTACACCTTC. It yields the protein CASSVRMINYGYTF.